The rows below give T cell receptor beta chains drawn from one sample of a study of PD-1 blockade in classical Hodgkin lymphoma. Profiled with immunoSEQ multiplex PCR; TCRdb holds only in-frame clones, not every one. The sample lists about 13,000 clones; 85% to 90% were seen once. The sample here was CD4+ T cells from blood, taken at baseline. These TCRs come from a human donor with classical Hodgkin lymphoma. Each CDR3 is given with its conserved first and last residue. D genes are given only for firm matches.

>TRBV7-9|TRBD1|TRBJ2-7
CASSRDRAPSYEQYF
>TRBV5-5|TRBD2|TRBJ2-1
CASSLETGRYYNEQFF
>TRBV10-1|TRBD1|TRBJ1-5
CASSFRTGLFSNQPQHF
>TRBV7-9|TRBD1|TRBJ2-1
CASSLGQGANNEQFF
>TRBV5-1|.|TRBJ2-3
CASSLMSSTDTQYF
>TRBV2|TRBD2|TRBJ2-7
CASSPGLAGGSYEQYF
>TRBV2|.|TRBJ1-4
CASKGDATNEKLFF
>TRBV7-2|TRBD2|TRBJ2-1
CASSLWIAGVILNEQFF
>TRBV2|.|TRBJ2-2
CASSVRSGEAGELFF
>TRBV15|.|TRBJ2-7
CATSRDGGGREQYF
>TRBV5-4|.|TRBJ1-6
CASSLGGGRGSYNSPLHF
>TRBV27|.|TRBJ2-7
CASSLAGYEQYF
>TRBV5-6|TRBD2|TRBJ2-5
CASSARVGGTIGTQYF
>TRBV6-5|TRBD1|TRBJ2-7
CASSRLGTAYEQYF
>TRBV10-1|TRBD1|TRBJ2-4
CASSAQTGGKNIQYF
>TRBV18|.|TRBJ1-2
CASSPTGSYYGYTF